The subject of this entry is one T cell receptor (beta chain). Antigen: not known. This specimen belongs to a study of cytomegalovirus exposure and HLA in healthy donors. Study results and limitations: Data from an earlier analysis indicated that most TCR beta V segments were productive either about 90% or about 30% of the time. Later, an analysis found that common viral pathogens appeared to be linked with several of the most significant clusters. Reports showed the classifier diagnosing cytomegalovirus status with high specificity and sensitivity. Confirmation in vitro established that a few CMV-associated chains were specific for CMV antigens.

The V segment lost 1 base and the J segment 2 bases; nucleotides outside the gene matches: 5. Germline CDR1 LGHNA, CDR2 YNFKEQ. The CDR3 consists of 16 residues. The study ran its PCR with 60 Vbeta and 13 Jbeta primers. Data came from immunoSEQ multiplex PCR; TCRdb stores just in-frame clones and leaves some out. Here the sample spans just under 45,000 clones, approximately 47% being singletons. The receptor was isolated from a man in his 60s in good health and CMV-seronegative. The sequencing input was PBMCs. The chain recombines TRBV4-2 with TRBJ2-5; 9 bases align to TRBD2. CDR3 bases: TGTGCCAGCAGCCAAGGGGGGCTAGCGGGACAAGAGACCCAGTACTTC. Translating gives CASSQGGLAGQETQYF.